Listed below are T cell receptor beta chains from one sample, sequenced in a study of brain T cells in children with intractable seizures. Produced via immunoSEQ multiplex PCR; TCRdb's table is partial and in-frame only. The sample includes about 22,000 clones, roughly 94% of them seen just once. The specimen comprised peripheral blood, sampled at surgery. These receptors were obtained from a boy aged 5 to 17 with focal cortical dysplasia and intractable seizures. Both conserved end residues are part of each CDR3. Fields, in order: J gene, V gene, D gene, CDR3 protein. D genes are given only for firm matches.

j_call: TRBJ2-1; v_call: TRBV10-1; d_call: TRBD1; cdr3_aa: CASSLQGGNEQFF
j_call: TRBJ2-5; v_call: TRBV2; d_call: -; cdr3_aa: CASRGVAETQYF
j_call: TRBJ1-6; v_call: TRBV19; d_call: -; cdr3_aa: CATGRRRDNSPLHF
j_call: TRBJ1-1; v_call: TRBV5-1; d_call: -; cdr3_aa: CASSLIGGRTEAFF
j_call: TRBJ1-1; v_call: TRBV5-1; d_call: -; cdr3_aa: CASSPRQVLNTEAFF
j_call: TRBJ2-7; v_call: TRBV7-9; d_call: TRBD1; cdr3_aa: CASSRRTGGYEQYF
j_call: TRBJ1-5; v_call: TRBV19; d_call: -; cdr3_aa: CASSTTALNQPQHF
j_call: TRBJ2-1; v_call: TRBV5-4; d_call: TRBD1; cdr3_aa: CASSLVLGGGGDEQFF
j_call: TRBJ1-5; v_call: TRBV12-3/TRBV12-4; d_call: -; cdr3_aa: CASSFVPRPQHF
j_call: TRBJ1-3; v_call: TRBV30; d_call: -; cdr3_aa: CAWREETDSGNTIYF
j_call: TRBJ1-2; v_call: TRBV14; d_call: -; cdr3_aa: CASSHTGYYGYTF
j_call: TRBJ1-1; v_call: TRBV11-2; d_call: -; cdr3_aa: CASSLGTNTEAFF
j_call: TRBJ1-2; v_call: TRBV6-1; d_call: -; cdr3_aa: CASAPRQGAEGGYTF
j_call: TRBJ1-1; v_call: TRBV5-1; d_call: -; cdr3_aa: CASQGRQDTEAFF
j_call: TRBJ2-2; v_call: TRBV9; d_call: -; cdr3_aa: CASSRVGLRGELFF
j_call: TRBJ1-1; v_call: TRBV29-1; d_call: -; cdr3_aa: CSVEGVGEAGVAFF
j_call: TRBJ2-2; v_call: TRBV28; d_call: -; cdr3_aa: CASSEGGLRTGELFF
j_call: TRBJ1-5; v_call: TRBV19; d_call: -; cdr3_aa: CASKPVDLSLNQPQHF
j_call: TRBJ1-2; v_call: TRBV27; d_call: -; cdr3_aa: CASSLSFWSGPYGYTF
j_call: TRBJ1-3; v_call: TRBV2; d_call: -; cdr3_aa: CASSEGTGGNTIYF
j_call: TRBJ2-3; v_call: TRBV9; d_call: TRBD2; cdr3_aa: CASREGSGGPTDTQYF
j_call: TRBJ1-1; v_call: TRBV29-1; d_call: -; cdr3_aa: CSVVGAPNIEAFF
j_call: TRBJ2-3; v_call: TRBV5-8; d_call: TRBD2; cdr3_aa: CASSLRPHPGRSTDTQYF
j_call: TRBJ1-2; v_call: TRBV28; d_call: -; cdr3_aa: CASSPSGRRSDGYTF